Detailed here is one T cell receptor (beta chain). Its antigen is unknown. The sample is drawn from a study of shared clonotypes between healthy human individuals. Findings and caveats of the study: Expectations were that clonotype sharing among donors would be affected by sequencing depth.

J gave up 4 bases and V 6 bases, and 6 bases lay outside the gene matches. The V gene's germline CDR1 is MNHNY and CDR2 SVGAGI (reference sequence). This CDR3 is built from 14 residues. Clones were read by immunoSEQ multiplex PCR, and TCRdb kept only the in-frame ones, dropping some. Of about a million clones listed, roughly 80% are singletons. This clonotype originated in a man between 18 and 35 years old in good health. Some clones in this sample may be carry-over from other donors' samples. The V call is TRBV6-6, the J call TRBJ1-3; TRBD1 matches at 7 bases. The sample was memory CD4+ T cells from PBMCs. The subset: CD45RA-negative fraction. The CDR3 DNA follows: TGTGCCAGCAGCAGAGACAGGGCCGGAAACACCATATATTTT. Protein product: CASSRDRAGNTIYF.